The clone carrying this T cell receptor (beta chain) was seen a handful of times. Amplification used 60 Vbeta primers and 13 Jbeta primers. Profiling relied on immunoSEQ multiplex PCR, and the TCRdb table lists in-frame clones only, not all of them. The repertoire holds roughly 120,000 clones, with approximately 8.7% as singletons. This sample stems from a study of cytomegalovirus exposure and HLA in healthy donors. In germline, CDR1 is SGDLS, CDR2 YYNGEE. This CDR3 spans 14 amino acids. V was pared by 4 bases and J by 9 bases, with 2 bases of the junction left unmatched. The sample was PBMCs. The sequence derives from a middle-aged man in good health and CMV-seronegative. The chain recombines TRBV9 with TRBJ2-1, with 15 bases aligning to TRBD2. The DNA for the CDR3 is TGTGCCAGCAGCACGGGACTAGCGGGGGGTGAGCAGTTCTTC. It specifies CASSTGLAGGEQFF.